Listed here are 13 T cell receptor beta chains from one sample, sequenced in a study of Graves' ophthalmopathy and Graves' hyperthyroidism. Transcripts of RNA were the source for amplifying TCR beta CDR3 regions. First-round RT-PCR relied on HTBI primers, and a second-round multiplex PCR came next. TCRdb reprocessed the multiplex PCR reads with MiXCR, giving one entry per CDR3 protein. The data hold about 590,000 distinct CDR3 sequences, with roughly 40% observed a single time. The sequenced sample was peripheral blood or thyroid tissue (not recorded which). All receptors come from an adult man with Graves' hyperthyroidism.

This clonotype came up many times. V usage is TRBV11-2 and J usage is TRBJ2-5, with a tentative D call TRBD2 (6 bases). The germline V gene has CDR1 SGHAT and CDR2 FQNNGV. V was pared by 3 bases and J by 3 bases, with 8 bases between. The CDR3 totals 13 residues. CDR3 region: CASSFRLEETQYF. For the CDR3, the DNA is TGTGCCAGCAGCTTCCGACTAGAAGAGACCCAGTACTTC.

The J gene is TRBJ2-5, the V gene TRBV29-1; D might be TRBD1 or TRBD2, each matching 6 bases. Trimming shortened V by 7 bases and J by 3 bases, and 12 bases separated the two germline ends. The CDR3 extends over 12 amino acids. CDR1 SQVTM and CDR2 ANQGSEA come from the germline V gene. CDR3 bases: TGCAGCGCAGCAAGGGGGGAAGAGACCCAGTACTTC. The encoded protein is CSAARGEETQYF. Using reference TRBV29-1 and TRBJ2-5 for the parts outside the CDR3, the full variable domain is SAVISQKPSRDICQRGTSLTIQCQVDSQVTMMFWYRQQPGQSLTLIATANQGSEATYESGFVIDKFPISRPNLTFSTLTVSNMSPEDSSIYLCSAARGEETQYFGPGTRLLVL.

About this clonotype: One junction end does not reproduce the germline sequence, and a read error may be involved. The V and J genes are TRBV7-9 and TRBJ2-5, with D unclear. The CDR3 consists of 9 residues. Looked up from germline, CDR1 is SEHNR and CDR2 is FQNEAQ (reference sequence). The CDR3 loop reads CASSPTAVF. CDR3 bases: TGTGCCAGCAGCCCGACCGCGGTATTC. Variable domain in full (rest from reference TRBV7-9 and TRBJ2-5): DTGVSQNPRHKITKRGQNVTFRCDPISEHNRLYWYRQTLGQGPEFLTYFQNEAQLEKSRLLSDRFSAERPKGSFSTLEIQRTEQGDSAMYLCASSPTAVFGPGTRLLVL.

For this clonotype: Without the conserved terminal phenylalanine or tryptophan, this CDR3 likely stems from a read error. This chain uses TRBV5-4 with TRBJ1-1; 8 bases are shared with TRBD1. The CDR3 extends over 16 amino acids. Germline CDR1 reads SGHNT; CDR2 reads YYREEE (reference sequence). Germline trimming cut 1 base from V and 2 bases from J; bases unmatched to any gene: 7. Here the CDR3 DNA reads TGTGCCAGCAGCTTGTATTTTCAGGGGGCAAACACTGAAGCTTTCCTT. Amino acids: CASSLYFQGANTEAFL.

This clonotype was counted ten times or more. The rearrangement uses TRBV16 and TRBJ2-7; D perhaps matches TRBD2 (6 bases). Germline V gives CDR1 KGHSY, CDR2 FQNENV. Trimming left V 0 bases short and J 0 bases short, with 12 bases between. The CDR3 runs 16 residues. The CDR3 bases are TGTGCCAGCAGCCAATCGGGACTGAATCCCTCCTACGAGCAGTACTTC. It translates to CASSQSGLNPSYEQYF.

Concerning this clonotype itself: A much larger clone is a single base away; this may be a read error. The chain links TRBV20-1 to TRBJ2-5; D perhaps matches TRBD2 (6 bases). Germline V gives CDR1 DFQATT, CDR2 SNEGSKA (reference sequence). The CDR3 is 15 amino acids. The V end lost 0 bases, the J end lost 6 bases, and 17 bases lay between the germline ends. The CDR3 protein is CSARDLGLGLKTQYF. DNA of the CDR3: TGCAGTGCTAGAGATCTGGGACTGGGGTTGAAGACCCAGTACTTC.

In regard to this clonotype: Germline and junction disagree at one end, which may indicate a read error. The V and J genes are TRBV24-1 and TRBJ2-3; TRBD2 agrees at 10 bases. Germline assignment: CDR1 KGHDR and CDR2 SFDVKD. This CDR3 region has 16 residues. CDR3 in amino acids: CAASDRGLAETDTQYF. DNA of the CDR3: TGTGCCGCCAGTGATCGCGGACTAGCGGAGACAGATACGCAGTATTTT.

About this clonotype: A much larger clone differs by one base, so this may be a read error. The chain couples TRBV2 to TRBJ2-6; D possibly corresponds to TRBD1 (6 bases). The CDR3 length is 15 residues. CDR1 and CDR2 (germline): SNHLY, FYNNEI. The CDR3 DNA reads as TGTGCCAGCAGTGAGGGACATAGAGGGGCCAGCGTCCTGACTTTC. Translating it yields CASSEGHRGASVLTF.

This clonotype was counted at least ten times. The chain uses TRBV20-1 and TRBJ1-4, with 11 bases matching TRBD1. CDR3 length: 14 amino acids. The J segment lost 7 bases and the V segment lost 1 base, leaving 2 bases of the junction unmatched. Germline-derived CDR1 and CDR2 are DFQATT and SNEGSKA (reference sequence). CDR3 sequence reads: CSARAGTGGEKLFF. CDR3 bases: TGCAGTGCTAGAGCCGGGACAGGGGGTGAAAAACTGTTTTTT.

There are many counts of this clonotype. This rearrangement joins TRBV29-1 to TRBJ2-7, with a weak D call TRBD1 (6 bases). Germline CDR1 and CDR2: SQVTM and ANQGSEA. CDR3 length equals 13 residues. The V gene lost 7 bases and the J gene lost 0 bases, with 13 bases spanning the gap. CDR3 nucleotide sequence: TGCAGCGCCGAAGGGACAAACTCCTACGAGCAGTACTTC. It specifies CSAEGTNSYEQYF.

In its sample, this clonotype was seen many times. The V call is TRBV19, the J call TRBJ1-2; TRBD1 might be the D (5 bases). The CDR3 has 13 residues. V lost 4 bases to trimming and J lost 0 bases, with 6 bases between them. Germline V CDR1 and CDR2: LNHDA, SQIVND (reference sequence). The CDR3: CASSRTTNYGYTF. The CDR3 DNA follows: TGTGCCAGTAGTAGGACAACTAACTATGGCTACACCTTC.

The chain carries TRBV6-1 and TRBJ1-2; TRBD1 matches at 12 bases. J gave up 6 bases and V 5 bases, and 7 bases lay outside the gene matches. In germline, CDR1 is MNHNS, CDR2 SASEGT. The CDR3 consists of 15 residues. CDR3 in amino acids: CASSLGTGGRDGYTF. The CDR3 DNA follows: TGTGCCAGCAGTTTAGGGACAGGGGGCAGGGATGGCTACACCTTC.

In this sample, this clonotype turned up many times. The chain joins TRBV10-2 to TRBJ1-1; D is undetermined. Trimming pared 3 bases from V and 1 base from J, leaving 9 bases between. From germline, CDR1 is WSHSY and CDR2 SAAADI. This CDR3 has 14 residues. The CDR3 DNA sequence: TGCGCCAGCAGTGATGTCTCCTGGAACACTGAAGCTTTCTTT. Amino acid sequence: CASSDVSWNTEAFF.